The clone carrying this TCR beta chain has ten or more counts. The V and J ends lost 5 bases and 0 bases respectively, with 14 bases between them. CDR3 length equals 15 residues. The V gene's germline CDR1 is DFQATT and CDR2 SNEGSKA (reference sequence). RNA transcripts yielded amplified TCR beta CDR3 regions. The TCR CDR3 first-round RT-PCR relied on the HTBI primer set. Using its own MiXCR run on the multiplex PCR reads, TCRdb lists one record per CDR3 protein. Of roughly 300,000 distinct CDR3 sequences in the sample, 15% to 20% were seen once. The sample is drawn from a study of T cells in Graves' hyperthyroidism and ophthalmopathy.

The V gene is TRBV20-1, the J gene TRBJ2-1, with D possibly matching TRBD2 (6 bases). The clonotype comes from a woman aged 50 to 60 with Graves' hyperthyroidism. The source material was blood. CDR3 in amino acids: CSAGRIADSYNEQFF. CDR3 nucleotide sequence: TGCAGTGCTGGGCGAATAGCGGACTCCTACAATGAGCAGTTCTTC.